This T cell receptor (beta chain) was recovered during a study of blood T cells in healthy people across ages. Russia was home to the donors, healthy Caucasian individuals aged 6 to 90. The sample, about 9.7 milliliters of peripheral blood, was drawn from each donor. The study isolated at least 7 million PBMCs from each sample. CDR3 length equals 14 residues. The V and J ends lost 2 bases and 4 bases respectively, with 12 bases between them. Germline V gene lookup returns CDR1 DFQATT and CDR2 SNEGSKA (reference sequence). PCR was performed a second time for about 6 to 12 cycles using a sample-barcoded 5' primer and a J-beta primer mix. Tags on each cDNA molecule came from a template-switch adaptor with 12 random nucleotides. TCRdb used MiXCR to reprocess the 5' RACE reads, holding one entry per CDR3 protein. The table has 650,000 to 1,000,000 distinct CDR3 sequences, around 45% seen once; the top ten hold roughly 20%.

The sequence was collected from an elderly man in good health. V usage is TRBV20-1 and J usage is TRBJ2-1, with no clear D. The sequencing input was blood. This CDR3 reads CSARISLGYNEQFF. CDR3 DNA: TGCAGTGCTAGAATCAGTCTTGGGTACAATGAGCAGTTCTTC.